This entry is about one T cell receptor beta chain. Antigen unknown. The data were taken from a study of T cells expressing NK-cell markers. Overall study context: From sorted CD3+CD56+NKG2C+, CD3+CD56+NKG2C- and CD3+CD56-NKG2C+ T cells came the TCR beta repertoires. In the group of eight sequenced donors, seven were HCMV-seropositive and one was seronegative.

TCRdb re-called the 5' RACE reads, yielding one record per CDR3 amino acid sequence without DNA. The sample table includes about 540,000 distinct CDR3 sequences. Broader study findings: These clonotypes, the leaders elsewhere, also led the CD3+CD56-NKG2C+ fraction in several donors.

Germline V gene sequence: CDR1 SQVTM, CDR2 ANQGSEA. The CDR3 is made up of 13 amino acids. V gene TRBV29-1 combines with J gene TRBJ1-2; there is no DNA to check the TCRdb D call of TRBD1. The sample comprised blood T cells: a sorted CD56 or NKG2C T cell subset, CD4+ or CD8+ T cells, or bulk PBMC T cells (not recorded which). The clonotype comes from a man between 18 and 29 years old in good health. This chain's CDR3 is CSVGPTGRYGYTF.